A selection of T cell receptor beta chains follows, all from one sample in a study of OX40 agonist ivuxolimab in advanced cancers. Clones were read by immunoSEQ multiplex PCR, and TCRdb kept only the in-frame ones, dropping some. The sample records some 37,000 clones, about 81% being singletons. The sequenced sample was CD4+ or CD8+ T cells sorted from blood, obtained in a trial of the OX40 agonist ivuxolimab. These receptors were taken from an adult with an advanced solid tumor such as melanoma, head and neck, liver or kidney cancer. CDR3s include the opening cysteine and the closing phenylalanine or tryptophan.

V gene	J gene	CDR3 protein
TRBV28	TRBJ1-5	CASSPPARNQPQHF
TRBV7-3	TRBJ2-1	CASSPGTSGMDEQFF
TRBV2	TRBJ2-1	CASSEAGGLNEQFF
TRBV19	TRBJ1-2	CASSIDRVLYGYTF
TRBV28	TRBJ2-5	CASSAQMTPGGETQYF
TRBV6-5	TRBJ1-2	CASSYQQGNGYTF
TRBV6-5	TRBJ1-1	CASSYSGVTEAFF
TRBV10-2	TRBJ1-5	CASSEGNQPQHF
TRBV29-1	TRBJ2-2	CSATPSSGGAPGELFF
TRBV7-9	TRBJ1-1	CASSPLAGGTEAFF
TRBV7-6	TRBJ2-5	CAVRPGNVQTETQYF
TRBV6-6	TRBJ1-6	CASSGDVSPLHF
TRBV9	TRBJ2-3	CASSVEADTQYF
TRBV5-1	TRBJ2-1	CASSSSGGAINEQFF
TRBV18	TRBJ2-5	CASSPRGGDQETQYF
TRBV11-3	TRBJ2-2	CASSSRTSGGITGELFF
TRBV2	TRBJ1-2	CASSIGGRDRGPLRGYTF
TRBV19	TRBJ1-1	CASSTEYRLSEAFF
TRBV6-6	TRBJ1-5	CASSYASQPQHF
TRBV30	TRBJ2-3	CAWSVKLTAGGSLDTQYF
TRBV7-9	TRBJ2-1	CASSLSRSYNEQFF
TRBV7-9	TRBJ2-3	CASSSGQGLPDTQYF
TRBV5-4	TRBJ2-1	CASSLAGGSRGNEQFF
TRBV7-9	TRBJ1-1	CASSLFPRGTGFMNTEAFF
TRBV9	TRBJ2-3	CASSLSGSSSTDTQYF
TRBV28	TRBJ2-7	CASSLSVRRGYEQYF
TRBV11-1	TRBJ2-1	CASSPSWTGLYNEQFF